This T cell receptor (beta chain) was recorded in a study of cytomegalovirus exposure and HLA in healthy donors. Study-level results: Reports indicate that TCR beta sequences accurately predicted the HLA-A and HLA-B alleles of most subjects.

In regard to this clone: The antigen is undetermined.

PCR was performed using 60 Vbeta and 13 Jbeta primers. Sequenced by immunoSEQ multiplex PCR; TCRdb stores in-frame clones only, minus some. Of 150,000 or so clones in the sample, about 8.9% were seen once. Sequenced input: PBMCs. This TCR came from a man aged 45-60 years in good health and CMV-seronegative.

The CDR3 loop is CASNFGGASTEAFF. For the CDR3, the DNA is TGTGCCAGCAATTTTGGAGGCGCATCCACTGAAGCTTTCTTT. The genes are TRBV6-5 and TRBJ1-1, with D uncertain. V was pared by 7 bases and J by 4 bases, with 16 bases between. This CDR3 is 14 amino acids long. Germline values: CDR1 MNHEY, CDR2 SVGAGI.